The entry below describes one T cell receptor beta chain. Time point reported: peripheral blood 6 weeks after treatment start. Patients were living with locally advanced or metastatic urothelial carcinoma. The data stem from a study of PD-L1 blockade in urothelial cancer. Study-level information: Bladder-origin urothelial cancer in males described about 90% of the roughly 30 patients. Investigators checked blood 3 weeks (second dose) and 6 weeks after treatment start. Peripheral blood specimens exhibited a median yield of approximately 140,000 T cells.

Sequencing used immunoSEQ multiplex PCR; TCRdb keeps in-frame clones, though not all of them. This table holds 100,000 to 150,000 clones, more than 70% found once. CDR3 length: 14 amino acids. The junction had 7 bases not matched to a gene; V was cut back by 8 bases and J by 4 bases. CDR1 LNHDA and CDR2 SQIVND come from the germline V gene (reference sequence). The gene calls are TRBV19 and TRBJ2-1; 8 positions match TRBD2. The receptor was isolated from a man aged 45 to 65 with urothelial cancer. The specimen comprised PBMCs, sampled around atezolizumab (anti-PD-L1) treatment. In DNA, the CDR3 is TGTGCCAGTGAAAGCGGGAGTCCTTACAATGAGCAGTTCTTC. Translation gives CASESGSPYNEQFF.